One sample yielded the 25 T cell receptor beta chains listed below, sequenced in a study of early T cells in non-severe SARS-CoV-2 infection. TCRdb reanalysed the 5' RACE reads using MiXCR and keeps one entry per CDR3 protein. The table shows tens of thousands of distinct CDR3 sequences, with about an eighth occurring only once. The sequencing here drew on whole blood, taken at baseline. These receptors were taken from an adult who was a healthcare worker with PCR-confirmed SARS-CoV-2 infection or an uninfected control (not recorded which).

This clonotype occurred many times. This CDR3 reads CASSKGGLALGTQYF. The CDR3, as DNA: TGTGCCAGCAGTAAAGGGGGACTAGCGTTGGGGACCCAGTACTTC. The chain is built from TRBV2 and TRBJ2-5; TRBD2 matches 10 bases. This CDR3 is built from 15 residues. J was trimmed by 7 bases and V by 5 bases; bases with no gene match: 10. Germline lookup yields CDR1 SNHLY and CDR2 FYNNEI.

V is TRBV11-2 and J is TRBJ2-3; a possible D gene is TRBD2 (6 bases). There are 14 residues in the CDR3. CDR1 SGHAT and CDR2 FQNNGV come from the germline V gene. V lost 2 bases and J 1 base, leaving 7 bases between the germline ends. The CDR3 region is CASSLRRGTDTQYF. CDR3 nucleotides: TGTGCCAGCAGCTTAAGGAGGGGCACAGATACGCAGTATTTT.

In its sample, this clonotype was seen many times. The V call is TRBV25-1, the J call TRBJ2-2; 9 bases line up with TRBD2. J lost 2 bases, V lost 3 bases, and 4 bases had no gene match. Looked up from germline, CDR1 is MGHDK and CDR2 is SYGVNS. This CDR3 has 16 residues. CDR3: CASSEVAGVNTGELFF. CDR3 in DNA: TGTGCCAGCAGTGAGGTAGCGGGGGTTAACACCGGGGAGCTGTTTTTT.

This clonotype was picked up many times. The chain couples TRBV2 to TRBJ2-3, with 7 nucleotides matching TRBD2. CDR3 length: 11 residues. Germline CDR1 and CDR2: SNHLY and FYNNEI. V shed 9 bases, J shed 5 bases, and the junction held 2 bases outside the gene matches. CDR3 protein: CASGGGDTQYF. Written as DNA, the CDR3 is TGTGCCAGTGGGGGGGGAGATACGCAGTATTTT.

This clonotype occurred many times. The V gene is TRBV12-3 or TRBV12-4, the J gene TRBJ1-1; 8 nucleotides align to TRBD1. J lost 2 bases, V lost 3 bases, and 5 bases had no gene match. The CDR3 is 15 residues long. This CDR3 is CASSFRRGQNTEAFF. DNA of the CDR3: TGTGCCAGCAGTTTCCGCAGGGGGCAAAACACTGAAGCTTTCTTT.

The chain carries TRBV19 and TRBJ2-7; D is possibly TRBD1 (7 bases). Germline CDR1 reads LNHDA; CDR2 reads SQIVND (reference sequence). The CDR3 covers 15 residues. V lost 1 base to trimming and J lost 6 bases, with 16 bases between them. CDR3 sequence (DNA): TGTGCCAGTAGTATAGGCCCAGGGGGGTCCGCCGAGCAGTACTTC. Residues: CASSIGPGGSAEQYF.

This clonotype was counted ten times or more. The chain employs TRBV7-2 and TRBJ2-1; D may be TRBD2 (7 bases). The CDR3 runs 14 residues. In germline, CDR1 is SGHTA, CDR2 FQGNSA. Deletions cut 3 bases from V and 9 bases from J, with 15 bases between. The CDR3 region has the DNA TGTGCCAGCAGCTTGAGGGGGGGCATTGGTGAGCAGTTCTTC. This translates into CASSLRGGIGEQFF.

Ten or more counts support this clonotype. The V and J genes are TRBV2 and TRBJ1-2; possible D gene TRBD1, 5 bases. CDR1 SNHLY and CDR2 FYNNEI come from the germline V gene. This CDR3 has 13 residues. Trimming removed 9 bases at V and 8 bases at J, with 19 bases between. For the CDR3, the DNA is TGTGCCAGTAACGTGGGGGTTATAAAGGGCTACACCTTC. Translation: CASNVGVIKGYTF.

The rearrangement uses TRBV20-1 and TRBJ1-2, with no clear D. The germline V and J ends were trimmed by 8 bases and 0 bases, with 13 bases remaining between them. The CDR3 is 13 amino acids. CDR1 is DFQATT and CDR2 is SNEGSKA in the germline V gene (reference sequence). The CDR3 nucleotides are TGCAGTCCTCAGACCGGAACTAACTATGGCTACACCTTC. This gives the protein CSPQTGTNYGYTF.

In its sample, this clonotype was seen a few times. J is TRBJ2-3 and V is TRBV5-1, with D maybe TRBD2 (6 bases). The V gene's germline CDR1 is SGHRS and CDR2 YFSETQ. The CDR3 spans 14 residues. The ends were cut back, 4 bases at V and 11 bases at J, with 20 bases in the middle. The CDR3 here is CASSRGTPRDGQYF. The CDR3 DNA sequence: TGCGCCAGCAGCCGGGGGACCCCGCGGGATGGGCAGTATTTT. Based on the CDR3 plus reference TRBV5-1 and TRBJ2-3, the full variable domain is KAGVTQTPRYLIKTRGQQVTLSCSPISGHRSVSWYQQTPGQGLQFLFEYFSETQRNKGNFPGRFSGRQFSNSRSEMNVSTLELGDSALYLCASSRGTPRDGQYFGPGTRLTVL.

The chain recombines TRBV9 with TRBJ1-3; D is unclear. Germline-derived CDR1 and CDR2 are SGDLS and YYNGEE. CDR3 size: 12 residues. The V end lost 4 bases, the J end lost 4 bases, and 6 bases lay between the germline ends. CDR3 sequence reads: CASSPAGNTIYF. CDR3 DNA: TGTGCCAGCAGCCCCGCGGGAAACACCATATATTTT.

The chain couples TRBV21-1 to TRBJ2-7; the table's D call of TRBD1 was not tested on the DNA. TRBV21-1 is described as a pseudogene. The CDR3 runs to 17 residues. CDR3 bases: TGTGCCAGCAGCAAACGTGGTCCGCGACAGTCCGCCTACGAGCAGTACTTC. Protein: CASSKRGPRQSAYEQYF.

There are many counts of this clonotype. J is TRBJ1-6 and V is TRBV5-5, with a weak D call TRBD1 (6 bases). The CDR3 consists of 15 residues. Germline CDR1 and CDR2: SGHKS and YYEKEE (reference sequence). The germline V and J ends were trimmed by 3 bases and 7 bases, with 14 bases remaining between them. This CDR3 reads CASSSLTGNNSPLHF. The CDR3 DNA is TGTGCCAGCAGCTCTTTAACAGGGAACAATTCACCCCTCCACTTT.

The chain is built from TRBV7-2 and TRBJ1-6; D is undetermined. The V end lost 5 bases, the J end lost 7 bases, and 15 bases lay between the germline ends. From germline, CDR1 is SGHTA and CDR2 FQGNSA. The CDR3 covers 15 residues. DNA for the CDR3: TGTGCCAGCAGCCTACGTGCAGTCGGGAATTCACCCCTCCACTTT. It translates to CASSLRAVGNSPLHF.

The CDR3 DNA follows: TGTGCCAGCAGTTTATGGGGAGACAGGGGATTTTACTTC. Its translation: CASSLWGDRGFYF. The rearrangement uses TRBV28 and TRBJ2-7, with TRBD1 matching 8 bases. CDR1 MDHEN and CDR2 SYDVKM come from the germline V gene. This CDR3 spans 13 amino acids. V shed 0 bases and J 13 bases; nucleotides not matched to a gene: 8.

The table lists this clonotype with a few counts. The chain recombines TRBV18 with TRBJ1-3, with no clear D. This CDR3 has 14 residues. Germline V gene data show CDR1 as KGHSH and CDR2 as LQKENI. V shed 2 bases and J shed 2 bases, with 7 bases lying between them. Here the CDR3 reads CASSPGGTGNTIYF. The CDR3 bases are TGTGCCAGCTCACCAGGAGGAACTGGAAACACCATATATTTT.

This clonotype was observed a handful of times. This sequence joins TRBV28 and TRBJ2-4, with D perhaps TRBD1 (5 bases). Trimming took off 4 bases at V and 6 bases at J, with 19 bases between the two ends. Germline V gene sequence: CDR1 MDHEN, CDR2 SYDVKM. This CDR3 is 16 amino acids long. The CDR3 here is CASSSFDSLGTNIQYF. In DNA, the CDR3 is TGTGCCAGCAGTTCGTTCGACAGCCTTGGTACAAACATTCAGTACTTC.

The V and J genes are TRBV5-8 and TRBJ2-1; 11 nucleotides line up with TRBD1. Germline lookup yields CDR1 SGHTS and CDR2 YDEGEE. V trimming: 10 bases; J trimming: 6 bases; junction bases outside the gene matches: 6. This CDR3 has 13 residues. CDR3 region: CAAGQGASNEQFF. CDR3 DNA sequence: TGTGCCGCAGGACAGGGGGCCTCCAATGAGCAGTTCTTC.

This clonotype was seen repeatedly, ten times or more. The chain links TRBV29-1 to TRBJ2-5, with D maybe TRBD1 (6 bases). This CDR3 is 13 amino acids long. V lost 3 bases, J lost 3 bases, and 11 bases lay in between. Looked up from germline, CDR1 is SQVTM and CDR2 is ANQGSEA. The CDR3 is CSVDLGTKETQYF. DNA for the CDR3: TGCAGCGTTGATTTAGGGACAAAAGAGACCCAGTACTTC.

V is TRBV15 and J is TRBJ2-3; TRBD1 aligns across 7 bases. CDR1 is LNHNV, CDR2 YYDKDF, per germline (reference sequence). The trim removed 6 bases at V and 1 base at J, leaving 10 bases unmatched. The CDR3 covers 16 residues. This chain's CDR3 is CATRRQGYYGTDTQYF. The CDR3 region has the DNA TGTGCCACCAGGCGACAGGGATACTACGGCACAGATACGCAGTATTTT.

This chain links TRBV20-1 with TRBJ2-4, with D possibly being TRBD1 (6 bases). Germline V CDR1 and CDR2: DFQATT, SNEGSKA (reference sequence). The CDR3 spans 15 residues. V was pared by 4 bases and J by 2 bases, with 15 bases between. Here the CDR3 DNA reads TGCAGTGCTACCAGGGGTTTCTTAACCAAAAACATTCAGTACTTC. This translates into CSATRGFLTKNIQYF.

This clonotype has more than one count but fewer than ten. The rearrangement uses TRBV7-6 and TRBJ2-5; 8 bases are shared with TRBD1. Trimming removed 4 bases from V and 3 bases from J; junction bases left unmatched: 4. Germline assignment: CDR1 SGHVS and CDR2 FNYEAQ. CDR3 length: 14 amino acids. The CDR3: CASSYGQGKETQYF. CDR3 DNA sequence: TGTGCCAGCAGCTACGGACAGGGTAAAGAGACCCAGTACTTC. Full variable domain (remainder filled in from reference TRBV7-6 and TRBJ2-5): GAGVSQSPRYKVTKRGQDVALRCDPISGHVSLYWYRQALGQGPEFLTYFNYEAQQDKSGLPNDRFSAERPEGSISTLTIQRTEQRDSAMYRCASSYGQGKETQYFGPGTRLLVL.

This clonotype appeared a few times. The gene calls are TRBV6-6 and TRBJ1-4; D is unresolved. V lost 6 bases and J 1 base, leaving 9 bases between the germline ends. Looked up from germline, CDR1 is MNHNY and CDR2 is SVGAGI (reference sequence). The CDR3 totals 14 residues. CDR3 region: CASSRDGTNEKLFF. CDR3 nucleotides: TGTGCCAGCAGCCGAGACGGAACTAATGAAAAACTGTTTTTT.

This clonotype has only a few counts. One end of the junction fails to match germline, which may point to a read error. The chain recombines TRBV7-7 with TRBJ1-1; D not resolved. The CDR3 has 17 residues. Germline V CDR1 and CDR2: SSHAT, FNYEAQ (reference sequence). Written as DNA, the CDR3 is TGTGCTAGCAGCCCTGTGGAGGGTCTGTTTTTCTACACTGAAGCTTTCTTT. Its translation is CASSPVEGLFFYTEAFF.

This clonotype has just a few counts. The chain combines TRBV7-8 with TRBJ1-1; maybe TRBD1 (6 bases). The CDR3 loop spans 16 amino acids. Germline CDR1 is SGHVS and CDR2 is FQNEAQ. V gave up 2 bases and J gave up 9 bases, with 22 bases separating them. Here the CDR3 reads CASSLQPRGRGAQAFF. CDR3 bases: TGTGCCAGCAGCTTACAGCCGAGAGGGCGGGGGGCGCAAGCTTTCTTT.